This TCR beta chain was profiled in a study of lymphopenia after photon versus proton radiotherapy (dated 2019 in TCRdb). Background for the entire study: Photon and proton radiation therapy were compared by the study for their immunological effects in patients with gastrointestinal tumors who developed high-grade lymphopenia. The study was designed to characterize how the impact on the immune system differs between the two radiation modalities. The roughly 18 patients in the cohort had gastrointestinal tumors, were treated with either photon or proton therapy, and subsequently developed lymphopenia.

The library was prepared using the immunoSEQ multiplex PCR assay. Deep sequencing of rearranged TCR beta loci, alongside multiparametric flow cytometry, was used to profile T cell repertoires. In TCRdb, the immuneACCESS table is reduced to in-frame sequences with V and J assigned. These tables do not hold every clone; where another copy was compared, an unresolved V gene accounts for under half, and the others remain unexplained. This sample gives roughly 63,000 clones in total; around 84% of them show up just once. Around 2% of the sample is in the top ten clones. In the case of this clone: Its binding antigen is unknown. No per-base quality is available; no much larger clone lies one base away.

Beyond this particular receptor, the publication reports: After the lymphocyte count nadir, oligoclonal expansion, especially of CD8+ Temra cells, was observed in photon-treated repertoires, and the drop in diversity was driven by this expansion. Across the cohort, among patients who died, a greater drop in TCR diversity after the nadir was inversely correlated with overall survival time. Relative stability during treatment was observed in proton-treated patients, whereas loss of naive T cells and TCR diversity and gain of effector/memory populations were observed in photon-treated patients. The survival association was assessed only in patients who died, and better survival with proton therapy was presented by the authors as a possibility rather than a demonstrated result.

Spanning cysteine to phenylalanine, the CDR3 consists of 12 amino acids. This entry keeps only the CDR3 DNA: 36 bases, framed from base 1. For CDR1 and CDR2, the germline V gene lists MDHEN and SYDVKM. V lost 5 bases and J lost 3 bases; the stretch between them is 6 bases long. Recombination connected TRBV28 to TRBJ2-3; no D segment can be confidently identified. The sequences come from peripheral blood, collected from a patient treated with proton-based radiotherapy. The receptor comes from a man aged 60 to 75 with pancreatic cancer. Here is the DNA: TGTGCCAGCAGTCTTCCGACAGATACGCAGTATTTT. Its translation is CASSLPTDTQYF.